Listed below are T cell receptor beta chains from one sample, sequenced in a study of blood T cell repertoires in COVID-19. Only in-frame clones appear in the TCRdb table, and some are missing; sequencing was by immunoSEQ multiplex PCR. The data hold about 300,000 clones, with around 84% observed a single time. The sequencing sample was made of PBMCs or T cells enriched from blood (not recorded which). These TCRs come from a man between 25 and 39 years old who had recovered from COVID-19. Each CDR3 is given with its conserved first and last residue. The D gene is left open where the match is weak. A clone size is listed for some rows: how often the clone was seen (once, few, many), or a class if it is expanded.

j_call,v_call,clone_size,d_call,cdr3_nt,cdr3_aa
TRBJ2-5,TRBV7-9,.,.,TGTGCCAGCAGCTTCCCCGGGGTCCAAGAGACCCAGTACTTC,CASSFPGVQETQYF
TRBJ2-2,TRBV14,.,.,TGTGCCAGCAGCCACGGACAGGGAGGGACCGGGGAGCTGTTTTTT,CASSHGQGGTGELFF
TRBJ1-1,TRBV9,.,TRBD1,TGTGCCAGCAGCGTGGGCCTGGGACAGACTAACACTGAAGCTTTCTTT,CASSVGLGQTNTEAFF
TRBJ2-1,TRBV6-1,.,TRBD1,TGTGCCAGCAGTGCCCGGACAGGGACAAATGAGCAGTTCTTC,CASSARTGTNEQFF
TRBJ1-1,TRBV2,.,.,TGTGCCAGCAGTGAAGCGGGGGCAGGGGAAGCTTTCTTT,CASSEAGAGEAFF
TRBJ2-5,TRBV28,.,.,TGTGCCAGCAGTTCGGGACTTCAAGAGACCCAGTACTTC,CASSSGLQETQYF
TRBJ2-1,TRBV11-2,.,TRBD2,TGTGCCAGCAGCTCCCGACTAGCGGGGGTCTCCTACAATGAGCAGTTCTTC,CASSSRLAGVSYNEQFF
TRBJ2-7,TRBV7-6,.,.,TGTGCCAGCAGCTTAGCACAGACCTACGAGCAGTACTTC,CASSLAQTYEQYF
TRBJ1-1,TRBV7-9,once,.,TGTGCCAGCAGGCCCCCGCGGACTGCTACTGAAGCTTTCTTT,CASRPPRTATEAFF
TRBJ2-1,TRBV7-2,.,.,TGTGCCAGCAGCTACTCGGGGGGCCCCAATGAGCAGTTCTTC,CASSYSGGPNEQFF
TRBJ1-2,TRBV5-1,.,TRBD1,TGCGCCAGCAGCTCCGGACAGGGATATGGCTACACCTTC,CASSSGQGYGYTF
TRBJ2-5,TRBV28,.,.,TGTGCCAGCAGTTTATGGGGCAGGGGCCAGGTGCAAGAGACCCAGTACTTC,CASSLWGRGQVQETQYF
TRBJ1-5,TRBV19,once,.,TGTGCCAGTAGTCCAACAGGGTACAGCAATCAGCCCCAGCATTTT,CASSPTGYSNQPQHF
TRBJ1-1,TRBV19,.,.,TGTGCCAGTAGTATGCCAGGGTGGGAAGGCACTGAAGCTTTCTTT,CASSMPGWEGTEAFF
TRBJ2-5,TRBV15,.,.,TGTGCCACCAGCGTATATGGCGGCCAAGAGACCCAGTACTTC,CATSVYGGQETQYF
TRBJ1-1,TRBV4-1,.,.,TGCGCCAGCAGCCAACAGGGATGGGGCCAGAACACTGAAGCTTTCTTT,CASSQQGWGQNTEAFF
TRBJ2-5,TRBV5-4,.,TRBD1,TGTGCCAGCAGCTTGGACAGGGGGATGGAGACCCAGTACTTC,CASSLDRGMETQYF
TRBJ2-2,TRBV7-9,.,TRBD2,TGTGCCAGCAGCTTGGGCAGGGAGGGAACCGGGGAGCTGTTTTTT,CASSLGREGTGELFF
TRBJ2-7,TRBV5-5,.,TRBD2,TGTGCCAGCAGCTTGGCCGCTAGCGGGAGGATGTACGAGCAGTACTTC,CASSLAASGRMYEQYF
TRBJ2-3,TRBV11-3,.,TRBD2,TGTGCCAGCAGCTTAGCGACCTTAGCGGGAGGGAGAGATACGCAGTATTTT,CASSLATLAGGRDTQYF
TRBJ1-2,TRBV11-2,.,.,TGTGCCAGCAGTTCAGTGGGGGGGAACTATGGCTACACCTTC,CASSSVGGNYGYTF
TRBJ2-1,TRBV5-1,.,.,TGCGCCAGCAGCTTTCTACGGGAGAGCTACAATGAGCAGTTCTTC,CASSFLRESYNEQFF
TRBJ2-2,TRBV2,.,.,TGTGCCAGCAGGAGGAGGGTCGGCACCGGGGAGCTGTTTTTT,CASRRRVGTGELFF
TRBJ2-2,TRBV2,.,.,TGTGCCAGCAGTTGGACAGACACCGGGGAGCTGTTTTTT,CASSWTDTGELFF
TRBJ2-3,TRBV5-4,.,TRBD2,TGTGCCAGCAGCTTGCGGGTAGCGGGAATGGCAGATACGCAGTATTTT,CASSLRVAGMADTQYF
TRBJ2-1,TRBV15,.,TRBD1,TGTGCCACCAGCAAAGAACCGGGACAGACCTACAATGAGCAGTTCTTC,CATSKEPGQTYNEQFF
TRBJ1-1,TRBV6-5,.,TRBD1,TGTGCCAGCAGTTACCTCGTGTCAGGGGGCACTGAAGCTTTCTTT,CASSYLVSGGTEAFF
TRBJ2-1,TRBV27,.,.,TGTGCCAGCAGTACCTCGTGGAGGAACAATGAGCAGTTCTTC,CASSTSWRNNEQFF
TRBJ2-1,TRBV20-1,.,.,TGCAGTTCCTATCTGAATGAGCAGTTCTTC,CSSYLNEQFF